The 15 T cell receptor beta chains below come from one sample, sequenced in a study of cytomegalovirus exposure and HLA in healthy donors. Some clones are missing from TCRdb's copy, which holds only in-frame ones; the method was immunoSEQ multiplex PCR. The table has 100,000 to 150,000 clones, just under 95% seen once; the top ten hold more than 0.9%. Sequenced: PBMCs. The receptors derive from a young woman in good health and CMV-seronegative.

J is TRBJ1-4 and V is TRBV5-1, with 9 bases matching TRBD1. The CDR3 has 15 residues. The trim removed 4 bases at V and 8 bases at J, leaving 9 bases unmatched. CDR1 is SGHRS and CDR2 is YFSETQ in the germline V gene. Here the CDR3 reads CASSPSGTGNEKLFF. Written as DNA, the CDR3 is TGCGCCAGCAGCCCATCCGGGACAGGGAACGAAAAACTGTTTTTT.

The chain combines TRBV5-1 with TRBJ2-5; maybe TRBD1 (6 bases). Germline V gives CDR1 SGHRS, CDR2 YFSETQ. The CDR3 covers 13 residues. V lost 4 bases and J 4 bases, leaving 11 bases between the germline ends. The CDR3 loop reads CASSRQERETQYF. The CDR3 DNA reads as TGCGCCAGCAGCCGACAGGAAAGAGAGACCCAGTACTTC. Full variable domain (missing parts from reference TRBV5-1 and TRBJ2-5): KAGVTQTPRYLIKTRGQQVTLSCSPISGHRSVSWYQQTPGQGLQFLFEYFSETQRNKGNFPGRFSGRQFSNSRSEMNVSTLELGDSALYLCASSRQERETQYFGPGTRLLVL.

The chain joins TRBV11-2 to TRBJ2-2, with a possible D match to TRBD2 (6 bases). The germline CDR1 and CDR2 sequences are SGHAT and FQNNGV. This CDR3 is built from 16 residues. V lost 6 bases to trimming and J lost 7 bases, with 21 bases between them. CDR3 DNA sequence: TGTGCCAGCAGACTGATATGGAGGGAACACGGCGGGGAGCTGTTTTTT. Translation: CASRLIWREHGGELFF.

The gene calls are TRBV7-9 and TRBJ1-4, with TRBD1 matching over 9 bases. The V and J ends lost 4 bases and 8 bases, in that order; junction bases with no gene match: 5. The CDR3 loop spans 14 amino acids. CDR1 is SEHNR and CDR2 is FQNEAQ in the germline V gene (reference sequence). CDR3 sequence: CASSSGQGYEKLFF. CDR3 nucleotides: TGTGCCAGCAGCTCGGGACAGGGTTACGAAAAACTGTTTTTT.

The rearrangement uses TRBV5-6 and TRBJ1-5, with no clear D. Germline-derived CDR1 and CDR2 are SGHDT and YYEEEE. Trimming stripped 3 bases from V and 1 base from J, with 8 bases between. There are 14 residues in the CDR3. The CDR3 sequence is CASSYGRSNQPQHF. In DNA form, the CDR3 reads TGTGCCAGCAGCTACGGGAGGAGCAATCAGCCCCAGCATTTT. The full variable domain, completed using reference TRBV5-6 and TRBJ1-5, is DAGVTQSPTHLIKTRGQQVTLRCSPKSGHDTVSWYQQALGQGPQFIFQYYEEEERQRGNFPDRFSGHQFPNYSSELNVNALLLGDSALYLCASSYGRSNQPQHFGDGTRLSIL.

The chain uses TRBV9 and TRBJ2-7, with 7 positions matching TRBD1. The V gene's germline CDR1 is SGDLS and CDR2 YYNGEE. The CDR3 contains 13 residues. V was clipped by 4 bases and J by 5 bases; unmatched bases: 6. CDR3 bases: TGTGCCAGCAGCCCAGGGGGTTTAAACGAGCAGTACTTC. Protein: CASSPGGLNEQYF.

CDR3 bases: TGTGCCTGGCGGGACAGGGGTTTTATTAGGAATGGCTACACCTTC. The encoded protein is CAWRDRGFIRNGYTF. The chain is built from TRBV30 and TRBJ1-2, with 10 positions matching TRBD1. V was clipped by 5 bases and J by 6 bases; unmatched bases: 12. CDR3 length equals 15 residues. Germline V gene sequence: CDR1 GTSNPN, CDR2 SVGIG (reference sequence).

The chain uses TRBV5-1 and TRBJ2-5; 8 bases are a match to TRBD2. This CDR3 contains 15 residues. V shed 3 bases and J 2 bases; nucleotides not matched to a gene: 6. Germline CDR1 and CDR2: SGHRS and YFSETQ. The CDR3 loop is CASSSLAGTQETQYF. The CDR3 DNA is TGCGCCAGCAGCTCGTTAGCGGGGACACAAGAGACCCAGTACTTC.

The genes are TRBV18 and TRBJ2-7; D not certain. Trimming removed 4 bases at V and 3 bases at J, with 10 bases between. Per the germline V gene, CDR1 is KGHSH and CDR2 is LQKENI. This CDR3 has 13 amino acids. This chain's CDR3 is CASSLRSDYEQYF. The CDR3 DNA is TGTGCCAGCTCACTCCGGTCCGACTACGAGCAGTACTTC.

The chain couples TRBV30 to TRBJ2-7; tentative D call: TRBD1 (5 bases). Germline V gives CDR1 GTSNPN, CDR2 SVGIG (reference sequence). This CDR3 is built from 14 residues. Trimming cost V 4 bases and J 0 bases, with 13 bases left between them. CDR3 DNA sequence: TGTGCCTGGAAGGTACAACAGGCCTCCTACGAGCAGTACTTC. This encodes CAWKVQQASYEQYF.

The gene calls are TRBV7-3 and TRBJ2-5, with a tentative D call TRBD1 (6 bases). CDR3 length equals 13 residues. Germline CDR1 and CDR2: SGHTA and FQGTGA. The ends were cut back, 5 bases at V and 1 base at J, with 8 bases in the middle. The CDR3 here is CASSRDTQETQYF. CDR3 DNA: TGTGCCAGCAGCCGGGACACCCAAGAGACCCAGTACTTC.

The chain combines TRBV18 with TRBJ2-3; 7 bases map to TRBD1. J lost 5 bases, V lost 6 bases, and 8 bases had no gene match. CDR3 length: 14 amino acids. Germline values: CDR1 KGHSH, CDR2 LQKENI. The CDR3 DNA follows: TGTGCCAGCTCGCAGACAGGGATCGTAGATACGCAGTATTTT. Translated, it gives CASSQTGIVDTQYF.

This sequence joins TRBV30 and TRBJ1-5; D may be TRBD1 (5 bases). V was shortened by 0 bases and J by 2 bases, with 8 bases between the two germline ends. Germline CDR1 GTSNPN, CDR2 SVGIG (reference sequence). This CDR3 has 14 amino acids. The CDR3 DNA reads TGTGCCTGGAGTGTATCGGGGGGCAATCAGCCCCAGCATTTT. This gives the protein CAWSVSGGNQPQHF. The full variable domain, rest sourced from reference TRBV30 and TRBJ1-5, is SQTIHQWPATLVQPVGSPLSLECTVEGTSNPNLYWYRQAAGRGLQLLFYSVGIGQISSEVPQNLSASRPQDRQFILSSKKLLLSDSGFYLCAWSVSGGNQPQHFGDGTRLSIL.

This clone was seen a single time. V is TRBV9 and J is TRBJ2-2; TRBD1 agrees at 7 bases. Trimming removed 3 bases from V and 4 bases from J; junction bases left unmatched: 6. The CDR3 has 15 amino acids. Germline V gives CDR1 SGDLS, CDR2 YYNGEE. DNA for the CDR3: TGTGCCAGCAGCGGGGACAGATTGCTCACCGGGGAGCTGTTTTTT. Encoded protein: CASSGDRLLTGELFF. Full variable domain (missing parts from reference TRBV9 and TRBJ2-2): DSGVTQTPKHLITATGQRVTLRCSPRSGDLSVYWYQQSLDQGLQFLIQYYNGEERAKGNILERFSAQQFPDLHSELNLSSLELGDSALYFCASSGDRLLTGELFFGEGSRLTVL.

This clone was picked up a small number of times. CDR3 bases: TGTGCCAGCAGCCCGACTAGCGGGGGCTACGAGCAGTACTTC. Residues: CASSPTSGGYEQYF. This chain joins TRBV11-2 and TRBJ2-7; 12 nucleotides align to TRBD2. Germline assignment: CDR1 SGHAT and CDR2 FQNNGV. The CDR3 covers 14 residues. V lost 5 bases and J lost 3; bases outside the gene matches: 2.